This TCR beta chain originates from a study of T-cell reconstitution after alpha-beta-depleted transplantation in children. The TCRbeta library incorporated unique molecular identifiers. TCRdb called the PCR reads again in MiXCR, with one record for every CDR3 protein. The sample includes hundreds of thousands of distinct CDR3 sequences, approximately 10% of them seen just once. Trimming removed 3 bases from V and 5 bases from J; junction bases left unmatched: 3. The CDR3 covers 14 residues. The germline V gene encodes CDR1 SGDLS and CDR2 YYNGEE. This clonotype was seen repeatedly, ten times or more. This clonotype was obtained from a child younger than 10 with inherited bone marrow failure, due to receive a stem cell transplant. The input for sequencing was PBMCs, taken before TCRalphabeta/CD19-depleted stem cell transplant. The J gene is TRBJ2-2, the V gene TRBV9; 8 bases agree with TRBD2. This chain's CDR3 is CASSGAGVTGELFF. CDR3 bases: TGTGCCAGCAGCGGAGCGGGAGTAACCGGGGAGCTGTTTTTT.